Listed here are 30 T cell receptor beta chains from one sample, sequenced in a study of blood T cell repertoires in COVID-19. Data came from immunoSEQ multiplex PCR; TCRdb stores just in-frame clones and leaves some out. This sample carries some 150,000 clones, about 90% of them seen once, and the ten largest clones take about 2.3%. The specimen sequenced was peripheral blood. These receptors all come from a human donor in a cohort sampled during active COVID-19.

The chain is built from TRBV19 and TRBJ1-2; 11 bases align to TRBD1. J lost 6 bases, V lost 5 bases, and 5 bases had no gene match. CDR3 length: 14 residues. Germline V gene data show CDR1 as LNHDA and CDR2 as SQIVND (reference sequence). CDR3 nucleotide sequence: TGTGCCAGTAGTGTGGACAGGGGGCTCGATGGCTACACCTTC. It yields the protein CASSVDRGLDGYTF.

This clone was found once. The chain recombines TRBV11-3 with TRBJ2-5; perhaps TRBD2 as D (5 bases). Trimming shortened V by 5 bases and J by 1 base, and 17 bases separated the two germline ends. Germline V CDR1 and CDR2: SGHNT, YENEEA. This CDR3 contains 16 residues. The CDR3 loop is CASSEGALRGQETQYF. CDR3 bases: TGTGCCAGCAGCGAAGGTGCACTTCGGGGCCAAGAGACCCAGTACTTC.

This chain links TRBV7-2 with TRBJ2-3, with 10 nucleotides matching TRBD2. CDR1 SGHTA and CDR2 FQGNSA come from the germline V gene. With 4 bases clipped from V and 5 bases from J, the junction kept 6 bases outside the gene matches. This CDR3 has 15 amino acids. Here the CDR3 reads CASSSQRGGGDTQYF. Written as DNA, the CDR3 is TGTGCCAGCAGCTCGCAGCGGGGGGGCGGAGATACGCAGTATTTT.

V gene TRBV6-1 combines with J gene TRBJ1-5; TRBD1 matches at 9 bases. This CDR3 region has 17 residues. V was pared by 1 base and J by 1 base, with 5 bases of the junction left unmatched. Looked up from germline, CDR1 is MNHNS and CDR2 is SASEGT. The CDR3: CASSEGEGQGSNQPQHF. As DNA, the CDR3 is TGTGCCAGCAGTGAAGGAGAGGGACAGGGAAGCAATCAGCCCCAGCATTTT.

A few counts support this clone. This chain links TRBV7-9 with TRBJ2-7, with D perhaps TRBD1 (6 bases). CDR3 size: 12 residues. V was pared by 5 bases and J by 4 bases, with 9 bases between. In germline, CDR1 is SEHNR, CDR2 FQNEAQ (reference sequence). The CDR3 reads CASSGQGYEQYF. CDR3 coding DNA: TGTGCCAGCAGCGGTCAGGGGTACGAGCAGTACTTC.

The chain employs TRBV4-2 and TRBJ2-1, with 12 bases that match TRBD2. V was pared by 0 bases and J by 2 bases, with 11 bases of the junction left unmatched. Looked up from germline, CDR1 is LGHNA and CDR2 is YNFKEQ. The CDR3 spans 20 residues. The CDR3 nucleotides read TGTGCCAGCAGCCAAGATCCCCTAGCGGGAGGGCTACAAACCTACAATGAGCAGTTCTTC. This sequence encodes CASSQDPLAGGLQTYNEQFF.

This chain links TRBV3-1 (or the pseudogene TRBV3-2) with TRBJ2-7; tentative D call: TRBD2 (6 bases). Germline V gene data show CDR1 as LGHDT and CDR2 as YNNKEL (reference sequence). The CDR3 is made up of 15 amino acids. Trimming shortened V by 2 bases and J by 2 bases, and 13 bases separated the two germline ends. The chain's CDR3 is CASSQPAGSAYEQYF. The CDR3 nucleotides read TGTGCCAGCAGCCAACCTGCCGGGAGCGCCTACGAGCAGTACTTC.

The rearrangement uses TRBV7-3 and TRBJ2-2, with 10 bases lining up with TRBD2. This CDR3 is built from 16 residues. Germline values: CDR1 SGHTA, CDR2 FQGTGA. V was pared by 5 bases and J by 3 bases, with 6 bases of the junction left unmatched. CDR3 protein: CASSPSSGRYTGELFF. DNA of the CDR3: TGTGCCAGCAGCCCTTCTAGCGGGAGATACACCGGGGAGCTGTTTTTT.

The chain carries TRBV28 and TRBJ2-1, with TRBD2 matching over 12 bases. Germline V CDR1 and CDR2: MDHEN, SYDVKM. This CDR3 spans 18 amino acids. J lost 0 bases, V lost 6 bases, and 9 bases had no gene match. The CDR3 nucleotides read TGTGCCAGCAGGGAACTAGCGGGAGGCTATAGCTCCTACAATGAGCAGTTCTTC. Translated: CASRELAGGYSSYNEQFF.

The rearrangement joins TRBV7-8 to TRBJ2-7; 10 bases match TRBD1. V was clipped by 1 base and J by 4 bases; unmatched bases: 7. This CDR3 spans 16 amino acids. Germline CDR1 SGHVS, CDR2 FQNEAQ. The CDR3 protein is CASSLGDRGRVYEQYF. DNA of the CDR3: TGTGCCAGCAGCTTAGGAGACAGGGGGCGGGTATACGAGCAGTACTTC.

The rearrangement joins TRBV30 to TRBJ2-7; D call uncertain. Per germline, CDR1 GTSNPN and CDR2 SVGIG (reference sequence). The CDR3 length is 11 residues. V dropped 2 bases and J dropped 11 bases, with 13 bases sitting between them. CDR3 region: CAWSMADLEYF. CDR3 nucleotides: TGTGCCTGGAGTATGGCCGATTTGGAGTACTTC.

The CDR3 region has the DNA TGTGCCAGCAGCTTAGGTACAGGGAAGTTTTACGAGCAGTACTTC. This sequence encodes CASSLGTGKFYEQYF. The chain has TRBV7-9 and TRBJ2-7; tentatively, D is TRBD1 (6 bases). Germline lookup yields CDR1 SEHNR and CDR2 FQNEAQ (reference sequence). V lost 1 base and J lost 4, with 14 bases in between. The CDR3 is made up of 15 amino acids. Drawing the rest from reference TRBV7-9 and TRBJ2-7, the complete variable domain is DTGVSQNPRHKITKRGQNVTFRCDPISEHNRLYWYRQTLGQGPEFLTYFQNEAQLEKSRLLSDRFSAERPKGSFSTLEIQRTEQGDSAMYLCASSLGTGKFYEQYFGPGTRLTVT.

J is TRBJ2-3 and V is TRBV20-1; D gene uncertain. Germline V gives CDR1 DFQATT, CDR2 SNEGSKA (reference sequence). This CDR3 has 12 amino acids. With 6 bases removed from V and 2 bases from J, the gap between germline ends came to 9 bases. The CDR3 DNA reads as TGCAGTGCCAGTCTTTACACAGATACGCAGTATTTT. Its protein is CSASLYTDTQYF.

This clone was counted between two and nine times. In nucleotides, the CDR3 is TGTGCCAGCACGAGGGAGCCTAATTCACCCCTCCACTTT. As protein: CASTREPNSPLHF. The chain has TRBV2 and TRBJ1-6; D unresolved. The CDR3 loop spans 13 amino acids. Trimming cost V 7 bases and J 6 bases, with 10 bases left between them. Germline V gives CDR1 SNHLY, CDR2 FYNNEI.

The chain combines TRBV28 with TRBJ2-7, with TRBD1 matching over 9 bases. Unmatched junction bases numbered 4, after V lost 3 bases and J lost 4 bases. CDR3 length: 14 residues. Germline V lookup: CDR1 MDHEN, CDR2 SYDVKM. The DNA of the CDR3 is TGTGCCAGCAGTTTCGGGACAGGGACTTACGAGCAGTACTTC. Translating gives CASSFGTGTYEQYF.

The chain links TRBV6-5 to TRBJ2-5, with 7 bases fitting TRBD1. The CDR3 consists of 14 residues. Trimming at V came to 6 bases and at J to 4 bases, leaving 8 bases not matched to a gene. Germline CDR1 and CDR2: MNHEY and SVGAGI. In nucleotides, the CDR3 is TGTGCCAGCAGGACCGGGACAGTTCCAGAGACCCAGTACTTC. It specifies CASRTGTVPETQYF.

This clone was picked up a small number of times. V is TRBV19 and J is TRBJ1-5; D is ambiguous. CDR3 length: 13 amino acids. V lost 6 bases and J 4 bases, leaving 10 bases between the germline ends. The germline gives CDR1 LNHDA, CDR2 SQIVND (reference sequence). The CDR3 loop reads CASRLQSNQPQHF. CDR3 DNA sequence: TGTGCCAGTAGGCTACAGAGTAATCAGCCCCAGCATTTT. The entire variable domain, with the rest obtained from reference TRBV19 and TRBJ1-5, is as follows: DGGITQSPKYLFRKEGQNVTLSCEQNLNHDAMYWYRQDPGQGLRLIYYSQIVNDFQKGDIAEGYSVSREKKESFPLTVTSAQKNPTAFYLCASRLQSNQPQHFGDGTRLSIL.

This chain connects TRBV4-1 to TRBJ1-2; 9 nucleotides line up with TRBD1. Germline CDR1 and CDR2: MGHRA and YSYEKL. The ends lost 0 bases at V and 4 bases at J; junction bases unmatched: 6. This CDR3 comprises 16 residues. The CDR3, as DNA: TGCGCCAGCAGCCAAGATGGACAGGGGATAAGCTATGGCTACACCTTC. Its protein is CASSQDGQGISYGYTF.

The V call is TRBV7-2, the J call TRBJ1-2, with 10 bases lining up with TRBD1. The J segment lost 4 bases and the V segment lost 5 bases, leaving 7 bases of the junction unmatched. Germline V CDR1 and CDR2: SGHTA, FQGNSA. CDR3 length equals 15 residues. CDR3 sequence (DNA): TGTGCCAGCAGCCCTCGACAGGGGGCCATCTATGGCTACACCTTC. It codes for CASSPRQGAIYGYTF.

The chain is built from TRBV9 and TRBJ2-6; 8 bases are a match to TRBD1. Germline V gives CDR1 SGDLS, CDR2 YYNGEE. Trimming at V came to 4 bases and at J to 0 bases, leaving 9 bases not matched to a gene. The CDR3 has 18 residues. The CDR3 is CASSQGAIPSSGANVLTF. The CDR3 nucleotides read TGTGCCAGCAGCCAGGGGGCCATCCCCTCCTCTGGGGCCAACGTCCTGACTTTC.

This chain joins TRBV6-6 and TRBJ1-1, with D uncertain. Germline CDR1 is MNHNY and CDR2 is SVGAGI (reference sequence). The CDR3 runs 15 residues. V was shortened by 0 bases and J by 2 bases, with 10 bases between the two germline ends. This chain's CDR3 is CASSYSRQTNTEAFF. As DNA, the CDR3 is TGTGCCAGCAGTTACTCGAGGCAAACTAACACTGAAGCTTTCTTT.

The chain couples TRBV5-1 to TRBJ2-2; D possibly corresponds to TRBD2 (5 bases). CDR3 size: 15 residues. The germline V gene has CDR1 SGHRS and CDR2 YFSETQ. V lost 0 bases, J lost 1 base, and 7 bases lay in between. The CDR3 nucleotides are TGCGCCAGCAGCTTGGGCGGGCAGAACACCGGGGAGCTGTTTTTT. Its protein product is CASSLGGQNTGELFF.

The V call is TRBV5-8, the J call TRBJ2-3, with TRBD1 identical over 7 bases. Germline V gene data show CDR1 as SGHTS and CDR2 as YDEGEE. V shed 0 bases and J 4 bases; nucleotides not matched to a gene: 11. The CDR3 is 17 residues long. CDR3 nucleotides: TGTGCCAGCAGCTTGGAAGGGGACAGAGGAGTCGCAGATACGCAGTATTTT. This encodes CASSLEGDRGVADTQYF.

V and J are TRBV10-1 and TRBJ2-6; D is unresolved. The germline gives CDR1 WNHNN, CDR2 SYGVQD (reference sequence). Trimming removed 9 bases at V and 1 base at J, with 16 bases between. This CDR3 contains 16 residues. The CDR3 loop reads CASGPTGTSGANVLTF. The DNA for the CDR3 is TGCGCCAGTGGGCCAACCGGAACTTCTGGGGCCAACGTCCTGACTTTC.

The gene calls are TRBV5-1 and TRBJ2-1, with D tentatively TRBD1 (7 bases). This CDR3 region has 16 residues. V dropped 0 bases and J dropped 4 bases, with 14 bases sitting between them. Germline V gene lookup returns CDR1 SGHRS and CDR2 YFSETQ. The CDR3 spells CASSLGSGGPYNEQFF. The CDR3 DNA is TGCGCCAGCAGCTTGGGTTCAGGGGGGCCTTACAATGAGCAGTTCTTC.

This chain uses TRBV5-5 with TRBJ2-3; D perhaps matches TRBD1 (6 bases). Germline V CDR1 and CDR2: SGHKS, YYEKEE (reference sequence). The V and J ends lost 0 bases and 5 bases respectively, with 16 bases between them. There are 16 residues in the CDR3. The CDR3 nucleotides are TGTGCCAGCAGCTTGGGGTGGCAGGGGATAAGAGATACGCAGTATTTT. Translation: CASSLGWQGIRDTQYF.

This clone was recorded only once. The V and J genes are TRBV5-1 and TRBJ2-5; 9 bases agree with TRBD2. J lost 3 bases, V lost 0 bases, and 3 bases had no gene match. Germline V gene sequence: CDR1 SGHRS, CDR2 YFSETQ. CDR3 length: 15 residues. CDR3 protein: CASSLGTSEEETQYF. CDR3 nucleotides: TGCGCCAGCAGCTTGGGGACTAGCGAGGAAGAGACCCAGTACTTC. The complete variable domain, with remaining parts taken from reference TRBV5-1 and TRBJ2-5, reads KAGVTQTPRYLIKTRGQQVTLSCSPISGHRSVSWYQQTPGQGLQFLFEYFSETQRNKGNFPGRFSGRQFSNSRSEMNVSTLELGDSALYLCASSLGTSEEETQYFGPGTRLLVL.

This clone was picked up many times. Other DNA sequences from this sample encode an identical CDR3 as well. The V gene is TRBV5-4, the J gene TRBJ2-1, with 10 bases matching TRBD2. This CDR3 is built from 16 residues. Germline V gene data show CDR1 as SGHNT and CDR2 as YYREEE (reference sequence). Trimming removed 0 bases from V and 4 bases from J; junction bases left unmatched: 4. The CDR3 loop reads CASSLGTSGSYNEQFF. The CDR3 DNA follows: TGTGCCAGCAGCTTGGGGACTAGCGGTTCTTACAATGAGCAGTTCTTC.

The chain couples TRBV7-9 to TRBJ1-2, with D hard to call. The germline V gene encodes CDR1 SEHNR and CDR2 FQNEAQ (reference sequence). The CDR3 covers 14 residues. V lost 0 bases to trimming and J lost 4 bases, with 9 bases between them. CDR3 nucleotides: TGTGCCAGCAGCTTAGCAACGCGGGGCTATGGCTACACCTTC. Protein: CASSLATRGYGYTF. Variable domain in full (rest from reference TRBV7-9 and TRBJ1-2): DTGVSQNPRHKITKRGQNVTFRCDPISEHNRLYWYRQTLGQGPEFLTYFQNEAQLEKSRLLSDRFSAERPKGSFSTLEIQRTEQGDSAMYLCASSLATRGYGYTFGSGTRLTVV.

The J gene is TRBJ2-3, the V gene TRBV5-1; 10 nucleotides line up with TRBD2. This CDR3 region has 16 residues. Unmatched junction bases numbered 5, after V lost 0 bases and J lost 4 bases. The germline CDR1 and CDR2 sequences are SGHRS and YFSETQ. The CDR3 protein is CASSLAASGSADTQYF. The DNA of the CDR3 is TGCGCCAGCAGCTTGGCAGCTAGCGGGAGTGCAGATACGCAGTATTTT. Looking up the rest from reference TRBV5-1 and TRBJ2-3 gives the full variable domain: KAGVTQTPRYLIKTRGQQVTLSCSPISGHRSVSWYQQTPGQGLQFLFEYFSETQRNKGNFPGRFSGRQFSNSRSEMNVSTLELGDSALYLCASSLAASGSADTQYFGPGTRLTVL.